The clone carrying this T cell receptor (beta chain) has at least ten counts. Its specificity is not known. This sample stems from a study of T cells in Graves' hyperthyroidism and ophthalmopathy. Study overall: Peripheral blood was taken when the disease was first diagnosed, before any treatment began. Study findings and constraints: Most thyroid clonotypes with frequency above 0.001 were detected in blood.

The investigators amplified TCR beta CDR3 regions from RNA transcripts. The HTBI primer set served for first-round RT-PCR of the TCR CDR3. One entry per CDR3 protein results from TCRdb running MiXCR on the multiplex PCR reads. The sample lists nearly 600,000 distinct CDR3 sequences, approximately 14% occurring once. With V trimmed by 1 base and J by 4 bases, 1 base remained unmatched. CDR1 SGHKS and CDR2 YYEKEE come from the germline V gene (reference sequence). The CDR3 has 13 amino acids. Hyperthyroidism had been newly diagnosed in patients aged 18 to 65, and its duration was under 2 months. The PBMCs were taken from approximately 9 ml of fresh peripheral blood.

This clonotype was obtained from a woman aged 25 to 39 with Graves' hyperthyroidism that later progressed to Graves' ophthalmopathy. The chain joins TRBV5-5 to TRBJ1-2; TRBD1 matches at 7 bases. Sequencing was carried out using blood. CDR3 in DNA: TGTGCCAGCAGCTTGACAGGGGCCTATGGCTACACCTTC. Protein sequence: CASSLTGAYGYTF.